Listed below are T cell receptor beta chains from one sample, sequenced in a study of read filtering for tumor transcriptome and immune sequencing. TCRdb re-analysed the reads in MiXCR, keeping a single row per CDR3 protein. The repertoire holds 30,000 to 35,000 distinct CDR3 sequences, with approximately 18% as singletons. The sample taken for sequencing was a population of CD138-negative cells sorted from bone marrow. The receptors were sampled from a donor aged 40 or over with multiple myeloma. The CDR3 runs from the conserved cysteine through the conserved F or W. A D gene is named only where the DNA matches it firmly. Size is stated for part of the rows, as once, few or many counts, or as a class when the clone is expanded.

D gene	V gene	J gene	clone size	CDR3 protein	CDR3 DNA
-	TRBV6-2/TRBV6-3	TRBJ2-5	many	CASSYSVVETQYF	TGTGCCAGCAGTTACTCGGTGGTAGAGACCCAGTACTTC
-	TRBV18	TRBJ2-5	-	CASSLRNGETQYF	TGTGCCAGCTCACTTAGGAATGGAGAGACCCAGTACTTC
-	TRBV18	TRBJ2-2	many	CASSPGTSLNTGELFF	TGTGCCAGCTCACCGGGGACGTCCTTGAACACCGGGGAGCTGTTTTTT
TRBD2	TRBV7-9	TRBJ2-6	many	CASSLAGGLAVNPGANVLTF	TGTGCCAGCAGCTTAGCGGGGGGACTAGCGGTTAACCCTGGGGCCAACGTCCTGACTTTC
-	TRBV2	TRBJ2-3	many	CASSVLGFTDTQYF	TGTGCCAGCAGCGTACTAGGTTTCACAGATACGCAGTATTTT
-	TRBV5-1	TRBJ2-5	many	CASSPSGNRGETQYF	TGCGCCAGCAGCCCGAGCGGTAACCGAGGAGAGACCCAGTACTTC
TRBD1	TRBV28	TRBJ1-2	many	CASSQTGGNNYGYTF	TGTGCCAGCAGTCAGACAGGGGGAAATAACTATGGCTACACCTTC
TRBD2	TRBV20-1	TRBJ2-3	many	CSARRPSGRTDTQYF	TGCAGTGCTAGAAGGCCTAGCGGCCGCACAGATACGCAGTATTTT
-	TRBV11-2	TRBJ2-1	many	CASSLVVVGAHNEQFF	TGTGCCAGCAGCTTAGTGGTAGTGGGAGCCCACAATGAGCAGTTCTTC
-	TRBV6-6	TRBJ2-7	many	CASSYWGTPSPYEQYF	TGTGCCAGCAGTTACTGGGGGACTCCGAGTCCCTACGAGCAGTACTTC
-	TRBV19	TRBJ2-1	many	CASSPTSSSYNEQFF	TGTGCCAGTAGTCCGACTTCTAGCTCCTACAATGAGCAGTTCTTC
-	TRBV29-1	TRBJ2-2	many	CSVINSVTGELFF	TGCAGCGTGATCAATTCTGTCACCGGGGAGCTGTTTTTT
TRBD1	TRBV10-3	TRBJ1-1	many	CAIKNTGDTEAFF	TGTGCCATCAAAAATACAGGGGACACTGAAGCTTTCTTT
-	TRBV3-1	TRBJ1-1	-	CVSSQARGGLNTEAFF	TGTGTCAGCAGCCAAGCCCGGGGCGGGCTGAACACTGAAGCTTTCTTT
-	TRBV24-1	TRBJ2-1	-	CATSDPSPLVRHNEQFF	TGTGCCACCAGTGATCCGTCGCCCCTCGTAAGGCACAATGAGCAGTTCTTC
-	TRBV11-2	TRBJ2-1	many	CASSPGPRANEQFF	TGTGCCAGCAGCCCGGGACCCAGGGCGAATGAGCAGTTCTTC
-	TRBV6-2/TRBV6-3	TRBJ2-7	-	CASSPTPYSYEQYF	TGTGCCAGCAGCCCTACACCCTACTCCTACGAGCAGTACTTC
-	TRBV6-2/TRBV6-3	TRBJ1-1	many	CASSQAGGNTEAFF	TGTGCCAGCAGCCAAGCCGGGGGCAATACTGAAGCTTTCTTT
TRBD1	TRBV9	TRBJ2-1	many	CASSPYLSRGQGAPNEQFF	TGTGCCAGCAGCCCCTACCTGAGCCGGGGACAGGGGGCGCCTAATGAGCAGTTCTTC
-	TRBV20-1	TRBJ2-3	once	CSAGDGAEGLDTQYF	TGCAGTGCTGGAGACGGGGCGGAGGGACTAGATACGCAGTATTTT